The 7 T cell receptor beta chains given below trace back to one sample, sequenced in a study of blood T cells in healthy people across ages. A second PCR, run for roughly 7 to 12 cycles, used a sample-barcoded 5' primer plus a J-beta primer mix. TCRdb itself ran the 5' RACE reads through MiXCR, one entry per CDR3 protein. The sample shows approximately 1.5 million distinct CDR3 sequences, about 31% of them seen only once. Sequences were obtained from blood. The receptors here all came from a woman in her twenties or thirties in good health.

The V call is TRBV20-1, the J call TRBJ1-5; a weak D match, TRBD1 (6 bases). V dropped 5 bases and J dropped 0 bases, with 17 bases sitting between them. This CDR3 has 16 amino acids. Germline values: CDR1 DFQATT, CDR2 SNEGSKA (reference sequence). The CDR3 sequence: CSALPGHTSSNQPQHF. CDR3 DNA sequence: TGCAGTGCTCTACCGGGACACACATCTAGCAATCAGCCCCAGCATTTT.

This clonotype has a handful of counts. The chain couples TRBV10-2 to TRBJ2-7, with 9 bases lining up with TRBD1. The CDR3 runs to 15 residues. The germline CDR1 and CDR2 sequences are WSHSY and SAAADI. Trimming at V came to 6 bases and at J to 7 bases, leaving 13 bases not matched to a gene. CDR3 in amino acids: CASRNPGQGLREQYF. The CDR3 DNA follows: TGCGCCAGCAGAAACCCGGGACAGGGCTTGCGTGAGCAGTACTTC.

The rearrangement links TRBV20-1 to TRBJ2-1, with D uncertain. Trimming removed 1 base from V and 3 bases from J, with 7 bases in between. Germline V gene lookup returns CDR1 DFQATT and CDR2 SNEGSKA (reference sequence). The CDR3 is 13 residues long. The CDR3 reads CSARAQNYNEQFF. Here the CDR3 DNA reads TGCAGTGCTAGAGCCCAGAACTACAATGAGCAGTTCTTC.

To note about this clonotype: A much larger clone differs from this one at a single base, so this may be a read error. The J gene is TRBJ2-1, the V gene TRBV7-3, with 10 bases identical to TRBD2. Germline V gene lookup returns CDR1 SGHTA and CDR2 FQGTGA. The CDR3 runs to 15 residues. The CDR3 DNA follows: TGTGTCAGCAGCTTAGAACTAGCGGGAATCAATGAGCAGTTCTTC. It encodes CVSSLELAGINEQFF.

This clonotype was observed a few times. The rearrangement joins TRBV7-8 to TRBJ2-6, with TRBD1 matching over 9 bases. Germline V gene data show CDR1 as SGHVS and CDR2 as FQNEAQ. The V gene end was trimmed by 5 bases and the J gene end by 1 base; junction bases not matched to a gene: 15. The CDR3 has 20 amino acids. CDR3 region: CASSADRGVRLISGANVLTF. Written as DNA, the CDR3 is TGTGCCAGCAGCGCGGACAGGGGAGTAAGATTAATTTCTGGGGCCAACGTCCTGACTTTC.

This clonotype was counted a few times. Sequence at one end of the junction differs from germline and may be a read error. In nucleotides, the CDR3 is TGCAGTGCTAGAGAGACAGGGCATGGCACTGAGGCTTTCTTT. Translated: CSARETGHGTEAFF. The chain uses TRBV20-1 and TRBJ1-1; TRBD1 agrees at 7 bases. The germline gives CDR1 DFQATT, CDR2 SNEGSKA (reference sequence). This CDR3 has 14 amino acids.

Details on this clonotype: This may be a read error, as it is one base from a much larger clone. V gene TRBV29-1 combines with J gene TRBJ2-7; 7 nucleotides match TRBD2. The CDR3 loop spans 14 amino acids. V was pared by 4 bases and J by 3 bases, with 9 bases of the junction left unmatched. CDR1 is SQVTM, CDR2 ANQGSEA, per germline. DNA for the CDR3: TGCAGCGTTGTCCGTGCGGGGGACCTCTACGAGCAGTACTTC. Amino acids: CSVVRAGDLYEQYF.